This T cell receptor (beta chain) was captured in a study of CD8 T cells in Susac syndrome. Reverse transcription used about 0.5 to 1 ug RNA and random hexamers. TCRdb re-analysed the immunoSEQ multiplex PCR reads in MiXCR, keeping a single row per CDR3 protein. The sample contains approximately 79,000 distinct CDR3 sequences, 90% to 95% of which appear only once. The sequence derives from a human donor with Susac syndrome. Sequences were obtained from CD8+ T cells from PBMCs.

Here the CDR3 DNA reads TGTGCCAGCAGTTTGGGAGGTGCGCAGTATTTT. This translates into CASSLGGAQYF. The chain has TRBV27 and TRBJ2-3, with a possible D match to TRBD2 (6 bases). Deletions cut 3 bases from V and 10 bases from J, with 8 bases between. CDR1 is MNHEY, CDR2 SMNVEV, per germline (reference sequence). This CDR3 has 11 amino acids.